The 29 T cell receptor beta chains listed next were all sequenced from one sample in a study of PD-1 blockade in classical Hodgkin lymphoma. The patients all showed relapse after autologous stem cell transplantation, while their brentuximab vedotin exposure varied. Assay used: immunoSEQ multiplex PCR; TCRdb lists only in-frame clones, some missing. The sample records some 96,000 clones, approximately 92% being singletons. The sequences come from peripheral blood mononuclear cells (PBMCs), collected at baseline. The receptors were gathered from a human donor with classical Hodgkin lymphoma.

The DNA of the CDR3 is TGTGCCAGCAGCTTAGTCGCTAGCGGCTACAATGAGCAGTTCTTC. Amino acids: CASSLVASGYNEQFF. The gene calls are TRBV7-6 and TRBJ2-1, with 7 bases matching TRBD2. In germline, CDR1 is SGHVS, CDR2 FNYEAQ. The J segment lost 3 bases and the V segment lost 1 base, leaving 3 bases of the junction unmatched. This CDR3 has 15 residues.

The chain couples TRBV20-1 to TRBJ1-2; D uncertain. Germline V gene data show CDR1 as DFQATT and CDR2 as SNEGSKA (reference sequence). This CDR3 has 10 residues. Between the trimmed V and J ends, which lost 0 bases and 6 bases, there was a span of 2 bases. CDR3 coding DNA: TGCAGTGCTAGAGAGAATGGCTACACCTTC. It specifies CSARENGYTF.

The chain joins TRBV4-2 to TRBJ2-2, with 9 bases lining up with TRBD2. The CDR3 is 17 residues long. The junction had 6 bases not matched to a gene; V was cut back by 4 bases and J by 0 bases. The germline gives CDR1 LGHNA, CDR2 YNFKEQ. The CDR3 spells CASSLTSGETNTGELFF. In DNA, the CDR3 is TGTGCCAGCAGCCTGACTAGCGGAGAGACGAACACCGGGGAGCTGTTTTTT.

This chain joins TRBV7-9 and TRBJ1-1; tentative D call: TRBD1 (5 bases). The CDR3 has 14 amino acids. Deletions cut 1 base from V and 5 bases from J, with 11 bases between. Germline values: CDR1 SEHNR, CDR2 FQNEAQ (reference sequence). The CDR3 nucleotides are TGTGCCAGCAGCTTAGTCGGGGGGAGAACTGAAGCTTTCTTT. Translating gives CASSLVGGRTEAFF.

The V call is TRBV9, the J call TRBJ2-6, with D perhaps given as TRBD1 or TRBD2 (5 bases each). This CDR3 is built from 17 residues. V was cut by 0 bases and J by 0 bases, with 10 bases left in between. The germline V gene encodes CDR1 SGDLS and CDR2 YYNGEE. The DNA for the CDR3 is TGTGCCAGCAGCGTAGCAGGGAGAGACTCTGGGGCCAACGTCCTGACTTTC. Translating it yields CASSVAGRDSGANVLTF.

The chain couples TRBV1 to TRBJ1-4; the table names TRBD1, a call not compared with the DNA. TRBV1 is termed a pseudogene. The CDR3 has 16 amino acids. DNA for the CDR3: TGCACCAGCAGCCAAGGAACCGGGACAGGGAAAGAAAAACTGTTTTTT. This gives the protein CTSSQGTGTGKEKLFF.

The J gene is TRBJ1-4, the V gene TRBV18, with unresolved D. The CDR3 loop spans 16 amino acids. Trimming shortened V by 2 bases and J by 0 bases, and 10 bases separated the two germline ends. Germline CDR1 is KGHSH and CDR2 is LQKENI. The CDR3 loop reads CASSPNVQTTNEKLFF. CDR3 in DNA: TGTGCCAGCTCACCAAACGTTCAGACAACTAATGAAAAACTGTTTTTT.

The V and J genes are TRBV18 and TRBJ2-7; the D is unclear. The CDR3 is 16 residues long. Germline CDR1 KGHSH, CDR2 LQKENI. With 2 bases removed from V and 0 bases from J, the gap between germline ends came to 14 bases. Written as DNA, the CDR3 is TGTGCCAGCTCACCAATCGGACCCCCGAGCTCCTACGAGCAGTACTTC. This encodes CASSPIGPPSSYEQYF. Using reference TRBV18 and TRBJ2-7 for the parts outside the CDR3, the full variable domain is NAGVMQNPRHLVRRRGQEARLRCSPMKGHSHVYWYRQLPEEGLKFMVYLQKENIIDESGMPKERFSAEFPKEGPSILRIQQVVRGDSAAYFCASSPIGPPSSYEQYFGPGTRLTVT.

This rearrangement joins TRBV5-4 to TRBJ2-7, with D possibly matching TRBD2 (6 bases). Germline CDR1 is SGHNT and CDR2 is YYREEE (reference sequence). With 4 bases removed from V and 4 bases from J, the gap between germline ends came to 12 bases. The CDR3 is 13 amino acids. CDR3 coding DNA: TGTGCCAGCAGCCCGGGACTGGTTTACGAGCAGTACTTC. This codes for CASSPGLVYEQYF.

The CDR3 region is CASSKDGRKYNEQFF. The CDR3 DNA follows: TGTGCCAGCAGCAAAGACGGCAGAAAGTACAATGAGCAGTTCTTC. The chain combines TRBV21-1 with TRBJ2-1. TRBV21-1 corresponds to a pseudogene. The CDR3 covers 15 residues.

This sequence joins TRBV6-5 and TRBJ2-7, with 7 bases fitting TRBD1. CDR3 length: 15 amino acids. The trim removed 1 base at V and 3 bases at J, leaving 6 bases unmatched. In germline, CDR1 is MNHEY, CDR2 SVGAGI. CDR3 bases: TGTGCCAGCAGTTACTTCGGGACAGCGGACTACGAGCAGTACTTC. This codes for CASSYFGTADYEQYF.

The rearrangement joins TRBV9 to TRBJ2-5; D not certain. V dropped 4 bases and J dropped 8 bases, with 21 bases sitting between them. CDR1 is SGDLS and CDR2 is YYNGEE in the germline V gene. The CDR3 runs to 15 residues. For the CDR3, the DNA is TGTGCCAGCAGCTCCCATGACCCCTCCGATGGAACCCAGTACTTC. Translating gives CASSSHDPSDGTQYF.

The V gene is TRBV27, the J gene TRBJ1-4; D may be TRBD1 (6 bases). V lost 3 bases and J lost 8, with 28 bases in between. CDR3 length equals 19 residues. Germline CDR1 is MNHEY and CDR2 is SMNVEV (reference sequence). The CDR3 bases are TGTGCCAGCAGTTTTAGTGTCCGGTTGGGGGCAGACGAAGAAGAAAAACTGTTTTTT. Its translation is CASSFSVRLGADEEEKLFF. Supplemented by reference TRBV27 and TRBJ1-4, the full variable domain reads EAQVTQNPRYLITVTGKKLTVTCSQNMNHEYMSWYRQDPGLGLRQIYYSMNVEVTDKGDVPEGYKVSRKEKRNFPLILESPSPNQTSLYFCASSFSVRLGADEEEKLFFGSGTQLSVL.

This clone has just one count. The chain links TRBV11-2 to TRBJ2-3; TRBD1 is a possible D gene (5 bases). The V gene's germline CDR1 is SGHAT and CDR2 FQNNGV. The V end lost 5 bases, the J end lost 2 bases, and 11 bases lay between the germline ends. CDR3 size: 14 residues. In DNA form, the CDR3 reads TGTGCCAGCAGCGACTGGACAAACACAGATACGCAGTATTTT. This gives the protein CASSDWTNTDTQYF.

The chain combines TRBV28 with TRBJ1-2, with 10 bases aligning to TRBD1. With V trimmed by 4 bases and J by 3 bases, 8 bases remained unmatched. There are 16 residues in the CDR3. Germline lookup yields CDR1 MDHEN and CDR2 SYDVKM. CDR3: CASSSTPGTGDYGYTF. CDR3 sequence (DNA): TGTGCCAGCAGTTCCACTCCCGGGACAGGGGACTATGGCTACACCTTC.

The rearrangement links TRBV4-1 to TRBJ2-5; maybe TRBD1 (8 bases). V gave up 1 base and J gave up 5 bases, with 20 bases separating them. The germline V gene has CDR1 MGHRA and CDR2 YSYEKL. This CDR3 spans 17 amino acids. Here the CDR3 reads CASSQGIQGAREETQYF. The CDR3 DNA is TGCGCCAGCAGCCAAGGGATCCAGGGGGCGCGGGAGGAGACCCAGTACTTC.

V gene TRBV28 combines with J gene TRBJ2-2, with TRBD1 matching over 8 bases. This CDR3 contains 17 residues. Germline CDR1 is MDHEN and CDR2 is SYDVKM. Trimming at V came to 0 bases and at J to 1 base, leaving 4 bases not matched to a gene. The CDR3 loop is CASSLWRGTGNTGELFF. CDR3 DNA sequence: TGTGCCAGCAGTTTATGGCGCGGGACAGGGAACACCGGGGAGCTGTTTTTT.

This sequence joins TRBV18 and TRBJ1-5, with D unclear. The germline gives CDR1 KGHSH, CDR2 LQKENI. The V gene lost 0 bases and the J gene lost 8 bases, with 20 bases spanning the gap. The CDR3 covers 17 residues. In nucleotides, the CDR3 is TGTGCCAGCTCACCACCTAGCTCGTCCCGGGTCCCAAAGCCCCAGCATTTT. Translation gives CASSPPSSSRVPKPQHF.

On this clone itself: Within the sample, other DNA sequences also encode this same CDR3. V is TRBV7-9 and J is TRBJ1-2; no clear D gene. The CDR3 has 10 amino acids. The germline V gene encodes CDR1 SEHNR and CDR2 FQNEAQ (reference sequence). V was cut by 3 bases and J by 6 bases, with 2 bases left in between. The CDR3 region has the DNA TGTGCCAGCAGCTTGGATGGCTACACCTTC. This encodes CASSLDGYTF.

The genes are TRBV6-1 and TRBJ2-3, with TRBD2 matching 7 bases. This CDR3 is built from 15 residues. Germline CDR1 and CDR2: MNHNS and SASEGT. V lost 3 bases, J lost 0 bases, and 3 bases stayed unmatched. The CDR3 sequence: CASSERGISTDTQYF. CDR3 coding DNA: TGTGCCAGCAGTGAGCGGGGGATTAGCACAGATACGCAGTATTTT.

The V gene is TRBV29-1, the J gene TRBJ1-3; D remains ambiguous. The CDR3 is made up of 14 amino acids. Trimming took off 5 bases at V and 4 bases at J, with 15 bases between the two ends. Germline CDR1 and CDR2: SQVTM and ANQGSEA. The CDR3 protein is CSVNLLALGNTIYF. The CDR3, as DNA: TGCAGCGTTAATCTCCTGGCCTTGGGAAACACCATATATTTT. The full variable domain, in which reference TRBV29-1 and TRBJ1-3 provide the parts outside the CDR3, is SAVISQKPSRDICQRGTSLTIQCQVDSQVTMMFWYRQQPGQSLTLIATANQGSEATYESGFVIDKFPISRPNLTFSTLTVSNMSPEDSSIYLCSVNLLALGNTIYFGEGSWLTVV.

The genes are TRBV19 and TRBJ1-5; unclear D gene. The CDR3 sequence is 17 residues long. V was clipped by 3 bases and J by 3 bases, with 18 bases between them. Germline-derived CDR1 and CDR2 are LNHDA and SQIVND (reference sequence). In nucleotides, the CDR3 is TGTGCCAGTAGTATCTCGGTATTAAACCGACTCAATCAGCCCCAGCATTTT. It codes for CASSISVLNRLNQPQHF.

The chain recombines TRBV19 with TRBJ2-5, with D tentatively TRBD2 (7 bases). CDR1 is LNHDA, CDR2 SQIVND, per germline (reference sequence). V was shortened by 7 bases and J by 5 bases, with 14 bases between the two germline ends. The CDR3 spans 13 residues. The CDR3 DNA is TGTGCCAGTATGGTCAAGGGGGGGGAGACCCAGTACTTC. Its translation: CASMVKGGETQYF.

This clone was recorded once. The rearrangement joins TRBV28 to TRBJ2-7; TRBD2 matches at 14 bases. Germline V CDR1 and CDR2: MDHEN, SYDVKM. CDR3 length: 14 amino acids. With V trimmed by 2 bases and J by 6 bases, 0 bases remained unmatched. CDR3 DNA: TGTGCCAGCAGTTTAGGGACTAGCGGGAGCGAGCAGTACTTC. It specifies CASSLGTSGSEQYF.

The sample holds a few counts of this clone. The same CDR3 can be traced to other DNA sequences in this sample. This chain connects TRBV5-1 to TRBJ2-7; the D is unclear. With 0 bases removed from V and 9 bases from J, the gap between germline ends came to 13 bases. The CDR3 runs 13 residues. The V gene's germline CDR1 is SGHRS and CDR2 YFSETQ. The CDR3 nucleotides read TGCGCCAGCAGCTTGGCCACACCGTCCCGGCAGTACTTC. Protein product: CASSLATPSRQYF.

This clone was seen only once. For the CDR3, the DNA is TGTGCCAGCAGCACAACAGGGGGCGCCAAAAACATTCAGTACTTC. Translated: CASSTTGGAKNIQYF. The rearrangement joins TRBV27 to TRBJ2-4; 9 positions match TRBD1. In germline, CDR1 is MNHEY, CDR2 SMNVEV (reference sequence). V was pared by 6 bases and J by 1 base, with 4 bases of the junction left unmatched. CDR3 length: 15 amino acids.

The CDR3 loop is CATSVGAGGNEQFF. For the CDR3, the DNA is TGTGCCACCTCCGTTGGAGCGGGAGGCAATGAGCAGTTCTTC. The chain recombines TRBV27 with TRBJ2-1; the match to TRBD2 covers 9 bases. Unmatched junction bases numbered 10, after V lost 10 bases and J lost 6 bases. CDR3 size: 14 residues. Per the germline V gene, CDR1 is MNHEY and CDR2 is SMNVEV (reference sequence).

This clone was seen a single time. V gene TRBV9 combines with J gene TRBJ2-3, with 7 bases aligning to TRBD2. With V trimmed by 5 bases and J by 2 bases, 2 bases remained unmatched. Per germline, CDR1 SGDLS and CDR2 YYNGEE. The CDR3 extends over 13 amino acids. The CDR3 loop reads CASSRGVTDTQYF. The CDR3 region has the DNA TGTGCCAGCAGTCGGGGGGTCACAGATACGCAGTATTTT.

The CDR3 spells CASSQGPLPGQGHEQYF. CDR3 nucleotide sequence: TGCGCCAGCAGCCAAGGCCCCCTTCCGGGACAGGGTCACGAGCAGTACTTC. The chain uses TRBV4-1 and TRBJ2-7; 9 nucleotides agree with TRBD1. After removal of 1 base from V and 5 bases from J, the junction contained 12 bases not matched to a gene. The CDR3 loop spans 17 amino acids. In germline, CDR1 is MGHRA, CDR2 YSYEKL.